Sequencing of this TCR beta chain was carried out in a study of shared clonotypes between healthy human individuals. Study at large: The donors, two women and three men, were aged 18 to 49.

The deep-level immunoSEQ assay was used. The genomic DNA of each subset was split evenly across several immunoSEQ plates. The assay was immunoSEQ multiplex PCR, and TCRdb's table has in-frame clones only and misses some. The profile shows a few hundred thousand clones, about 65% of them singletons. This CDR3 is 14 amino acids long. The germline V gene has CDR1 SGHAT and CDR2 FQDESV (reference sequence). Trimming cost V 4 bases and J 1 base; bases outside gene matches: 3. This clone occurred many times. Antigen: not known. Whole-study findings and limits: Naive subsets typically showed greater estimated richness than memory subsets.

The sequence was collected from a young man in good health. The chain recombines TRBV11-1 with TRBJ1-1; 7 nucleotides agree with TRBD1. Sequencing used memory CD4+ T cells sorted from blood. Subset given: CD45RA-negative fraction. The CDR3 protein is CASSSYRGNTEAFF. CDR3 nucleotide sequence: TGTGCCAGCAGCTCATACAGGGGGAACACTGAAGCTTTCTTT.